Below, 13 T cell receptor beta chains from the same sample are listed, as sequenced in a study of technical replicates of blood from a few donors. The repertoire was sequenced with immunoSEQ multiplex PCR; TCRdb's copy has only in-frame clones and lacks some. The table shows more than 75,000 clones, with around 93% occurring only once. Sample: T cells isolated from PBMCs. These receptors came from a human donor in good health.

This chain links TRBV19 with TRBJ2-7; D ambiguous. CDR3 length equals 14 residues. Trimming took 3 bases from V and 0 from J, leaving 9 bases between them. Per the germline V gene, CDR1 is LNHDA and CDR2 is SQIVND (reference sequence). The CDR3 DNA sequence: TGTGCCAGTAGTATCGAGAGACTCTCCTACGAGCAGTACTTC. Translation gives CASSIERLSYEQYF.

The DNA for the CDR3 is TGCGCCAGCCGGGATCGGGGACAGGGAGGCCAAGAGACCCAGTACTTC. As protein: CASRDRGQGGQETQYF. The rearrangement uses TRBV10-2 and TRBJ2-5; 9 positions agree with TRBD1. The J segment lost 1 base and the V segment lost 8 bases, leaving 11 bases of the junction unmatched. Germline CDR1 is WSHSY and CDR2 is SAAADI. The length of the CDR3 is 16 residues.

This clone was counted once. The rearrangement uses TRBV6-5 and TRBJ1-5, with 7 bases aligning to TRBD1. Germline V gene lookup returns CDR1 MNHEY and CDR2 SVGAGI. The J segment lost 0 bases and the V segment lost 4 bases, leaving 3 bases of the junction unmatched. The CDR3 contains 15 residues. CDR3 nucleotides: TGTGCCAGCAGTTCCGGACAGGTTAGCAATCAGCCCCAGCATTTT. This codes for CASSSGQVSNQPQHF.

J is TRBJ2-4 and V is TRBV5-5, with D possibly matching TRBD1 (5 bases). Trimming took off 4 bases at V and 6 bases at J, with 8 bases between the two ends. Germline assignment: CDR1 SGHKS and CDR2 YYEKEE (reference sequence). The CDR3 extends over 12 amino acids. This CDR3 is CASSRTRNIQYF. The CDR3 DNA follows: TGTGCCAGCAGCCGGACACGAAACATTCAGTACTTC.

The J gene is TRBJ2-7, the V gene TRBV29-1; 8 positions match TRBD2. Unmatched junction bases numbered 4, after V lost 3 bases and J lost 0 bases. This CDR3 has 14 residues. Germline loops: CDR1 SQVTM, CDR2 ANQGSEA. CDR3 protein: CSVELSGVSYEQYF. The CDR3 bases are TGCAGCGTTGAGCTTAGCGGGGTCTCCTACGAGCAGTACTTC.

This clone was detected only once. The CDR3 here is CASSYPGDTEAFF. CDR3 bases: TGTGCCAGCAGTTACCCCGGGGACACTGAAGCTTTCTTT. The chain couples TRBV6-5 to TRBJ1-1; D gene uncertain. The CDR3 sequence is 13 residues long. Germline V lookup: CDR1 MNHEY, CDR2 SVGAGI. The ends were cut back, 2 bases at V and 3 bases at J, with 7 bases in the middle.

A note on this clone: The same CDR3 also results from other DNA sequences found in this sample. The V and J genes are TRBV29-1 and TRBJ2-1; D is possibly TRBD2 (6 bases). Germline V gene sequence: CDR1 SQVTM, CDR2 ANQGSEA. The V gene lost 4 bases and the J gene lost 4 bases, with 8 bases spanning the gap. This CDR3 spans 12 amino acids. CDR3 sequence reads: CSVGGEYNEQFF. The CDR3 nucleotides are TGCAGCGTTGGGGGGGAGTACAATGAGCAGTTCTTC.

The chain recombines TRBV9 with TRBJ2-2; D might be TRBD2 (6 bases). This CDR3 comprises 16 residues. The germline CDR1 and CDR2 sequences are SGDLS and YYNGEE. Trimming took off 3 bases at V and 2 bases at J, with 14 bases between the two ends. CDR3 in amino acids: CASSARTNLNTGELFF. DNA of the CDR3: TGTGCCAGCAGCGCAAGGACTAACTTAAACACCGGGGAGCTGTTTTTT.

This clone occurred once. This chain connects TRBV4-1 to TRBJ2-2; unclear D gene. This CDR3 region has 15 residues. Trimming shortened V by 1 base and J by 6 bases, and 12 bases separated the two germline ends. CDR1 is MGHRA and CDR2 is YSYEKL in the germline V gene. The CDR3 protein is CASSQVVSPAGELFF. CDR3 DNA sequence: TGCGCCAGCAGCCAAGTTGTTTCACCGGCCGGGGAGCTGTTTTTT.

The V and J genes are TRBV7-9 and TRBJ1-1; TRBD1 aligns across 7 bases. The V gene's germline CDR1 is SEHNR and CDR2 FQNEAQ (reference sequence). The V and J ends lost 4 bases and 3 bases, in that order; junction bases with no gene match: 5. The CDR3 is 14 residues long. CDR3 nucleotides: TGTGCCAGCAGCTATGGGCAGGGGGACACTGAAGCTTTCTTT. This translates into CASSYGQGDTEAFF.

The CDR3 loop is CASSYDGLPYNEQFF. In DNA, the CDR3 is TGTGCCAGCAGTTACGACGGACTACCGTACAATGAGCAGTTCTTC. This chain links TRBV6-6 with TRBJ2-1, with a weak D call TRBD2 (6 bases). The germline V gene has CDR1 MNHNY and CDR2 SVGAGI (reference sequence). V was pared by 2 bases and J by 4 bases, with 12 bases between. This CDR3 contains 15 residues.

The chain couples TRBV4-2 to TRBJ1-5, with D uncertain. The CDR3 extends over 15 amino acids. Between the trimmed V and J ends, which lost 1 base and 5 bases, there was a span of 12 bases. Germline CDR1 reads LGHNA; CDR2 reads YNFKEQ. In nucleotides, the CDR3 is TGTGCCAGCAGCCAAGGACGGCCAGGCGATCAGCCCCAGCATTTT. This sequence encodes CASSQGRPGDQPQHF.

V gene TRBV4-2 combines with J gene TRBJ2-1, with 8 positions matching TRBD2. The V gene's germline CDR1 is LGHNA and CDR2 YNFKEQ. V shed 2 bases and J 0 bases; nucleotides not matched to a gene: 15. CDR3 length: 20 residues. Here the CDR3 reads CASSQRSKGAGEHSYNEQFF. The CDR3 bases are TGTGCCAGCAGCCAAAGATCAAAGGGAGCGGGGGAGCACTCCTACAATGAGCAGTTCTTC.